The sequence of this T cell receptor beta chain was determined in a study of blood T cell repertoires in COVID-19. Study processing details: Reference gene primer amplification yielded estimated nucleated cell counts. Generated by immunoSEQ multiplex PCR, the TCRdb table keeps only in-frame clones and is missing some. V and J calls and clone size follow that table, whereas D and trimming were derived from the DNA. The sample lists 120,000 to 150,000 clones, 75% to 90% occurring once. This CDR3 has 16 residues. Trimming shortened V by 0 bases and J by 1 base, and 13 bases separated the two germline ends. Per germline, CDR1 SGHRS and CDR2 YFSETQ.

The gene calls are TRBV5-1 and TRBJ1-1; TRBD1 might be the D (5 bases). This sequence was found in a man aged 50 to 60 who had recovered from COVID-19. Sequenced: peripheral blood. In DNA, the CDR3 is TGCGCCAGCAGCTTGGCCCTGCGGGGGGAGAACACTGAAGCTTTCTTT. Translating it yields CASSLALRGENTEAFF.